The clone carrying this TCR beta chain is a singleton in its sample. This CDR3 is 14 amino acids long. Between the trimmed V and J ends, which lost 0 bases and 2 bases, there was a span of 8 bases. CDR1 SGHDT and CDR2 YYEEEE come from the germline V gene. Terminally differentiated effector memory CD45RA+ cells were excluded by CCR7 positive selection of CD45RO-negative cells. Produced via immunoSEQ multiplex PCR; TCRdb's table is partial and in-frame only. This sample yields more than 2 million clones, of which about 95% are seen a single time; more than 0.95% belongs to the top ten. This specimen belongs to a study of shared clonotypes between healthy human individuals.

Sequencing input: naive CD8+ T cells sorted from blood. V gene TRBV5-6 combines with J gene TRBJ1-2; no reliable D call. The sequence derives from a man aged 18 to 35 in good health. CDR3 loop: CASSLGVINYGYTF. CDR3 coding DNA: TGTGCCAGCAGCTTGGGCGTGATCAACTATGGCTACACCTTC.